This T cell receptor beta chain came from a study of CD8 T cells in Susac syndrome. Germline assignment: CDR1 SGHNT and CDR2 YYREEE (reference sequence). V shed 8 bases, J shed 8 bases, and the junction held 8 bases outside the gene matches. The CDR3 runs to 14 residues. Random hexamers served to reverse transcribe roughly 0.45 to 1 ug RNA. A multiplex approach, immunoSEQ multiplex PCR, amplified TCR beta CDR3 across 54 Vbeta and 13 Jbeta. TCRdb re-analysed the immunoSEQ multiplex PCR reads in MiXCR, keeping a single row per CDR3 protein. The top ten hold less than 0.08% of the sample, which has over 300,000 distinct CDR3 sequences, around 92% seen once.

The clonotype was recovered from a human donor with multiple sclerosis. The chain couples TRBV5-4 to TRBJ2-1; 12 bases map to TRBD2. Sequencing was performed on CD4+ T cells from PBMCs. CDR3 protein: CASKTSGSPHEQFF. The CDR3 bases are TGTGCCAGTAAGACTAGCGGGAGTCCCCATGAGCAGTTCTTC.